The clone carrying this TCR beta chain came up many times. Its matching antigen is unknown. These data originate in a study of Graves' ophthalmopathy and Graves' hyperthyroidism. The CDR3 is made up of 12 amino acids. The germline V gene has CDR1 MDHEN and CDR2 SYDVKM. V was clipped by 1 base and J by 3 bases, with 4 bases between them. RNA transcripts were the template, and TCR beta CDR3 regions were amplified from them. Second-round multiplex PCR followed a first-round RT-PCR using HTBI primers. TCRdb itself ran the multiplex PCR reads through MiXCR, one entry per CDR3 protein. Of about 220,000 distinct CDR3 sequences listed, under 25% were seen once; the top ten hold approximately 40%. Study-wide results and limits: The model reached 70.59% sensitivity and roughly 72% specificity for predicting ophthalmopathy progression. Most expanded clonotypes from thyroid (those above 0.001 frequency) were also found in blood.

Presentation of ophthalmopathy in the donors involved moderate-to-severe activity, CAS ≥3, NOSPECS ≥4 and a duration under 3 months. The rearrangement uses TRBV28 and TRBJ2-7; no clear D. The sequencing sample was made of peripheral blood. This TCR was recovered from a woman between 45 and 60 years old with Graves' ophthalmopathy. The CDR3 sequence: CASSLSSYEQYF. The CDR3 nucleotides are TGTGCCAGCAGTTTATCCAGCTACGAGCAGTACTTC. Combining the CDR3 with reference TRBV28 and TRBJ2-7 gives the whole variable domain DVKVTQSSRYLVKRTGEKVFLECVQDMDHENMFWYRQDPGLGLRLIYFSYDVKMKEKGDIPEGYSVSREKKERFSLILESASTNQTSMYLCASSLSSYEQYFGPGTRLTVT.